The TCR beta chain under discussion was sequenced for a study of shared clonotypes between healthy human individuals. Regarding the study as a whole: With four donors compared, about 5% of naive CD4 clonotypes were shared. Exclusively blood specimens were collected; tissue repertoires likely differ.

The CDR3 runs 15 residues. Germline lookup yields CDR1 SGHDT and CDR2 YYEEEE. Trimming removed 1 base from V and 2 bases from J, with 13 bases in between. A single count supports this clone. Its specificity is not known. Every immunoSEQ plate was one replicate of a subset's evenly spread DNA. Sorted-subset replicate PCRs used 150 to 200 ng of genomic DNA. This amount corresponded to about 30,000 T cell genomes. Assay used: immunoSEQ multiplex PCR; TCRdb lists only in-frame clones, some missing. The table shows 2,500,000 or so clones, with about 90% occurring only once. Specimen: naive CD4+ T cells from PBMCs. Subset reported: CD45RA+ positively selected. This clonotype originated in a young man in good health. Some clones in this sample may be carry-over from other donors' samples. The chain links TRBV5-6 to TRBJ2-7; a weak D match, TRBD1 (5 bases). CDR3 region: CASSLISRDTYEQYF. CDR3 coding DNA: TGTGCCAGCAGCTTGATTTCCAGGGATACCTACGAGCAGTACTTC.